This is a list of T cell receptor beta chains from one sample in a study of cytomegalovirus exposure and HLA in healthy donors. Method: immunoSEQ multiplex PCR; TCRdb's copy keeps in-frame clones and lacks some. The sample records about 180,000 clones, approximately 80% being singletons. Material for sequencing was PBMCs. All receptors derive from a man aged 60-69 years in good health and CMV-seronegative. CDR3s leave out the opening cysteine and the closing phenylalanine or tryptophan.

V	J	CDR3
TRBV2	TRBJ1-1	ASRGTGVTEAF
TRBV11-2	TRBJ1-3	ASSSRTGKAGNTIY
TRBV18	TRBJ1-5	ASSPSLGVDQPQH
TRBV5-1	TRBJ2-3	ASSGAGGPDTQY
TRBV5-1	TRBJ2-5	ASRAQSGSGETQY
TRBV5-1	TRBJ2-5	ASSLVAGAETQY
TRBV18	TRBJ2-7	ASRPRTGPREQY
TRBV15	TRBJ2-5	ATKRGRAQETQY
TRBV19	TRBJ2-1	ASSLGLARDEQF
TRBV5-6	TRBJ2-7	ASSYSGGGPYEQY
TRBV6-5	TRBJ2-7	ASSYSKVQGEY
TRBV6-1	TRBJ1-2	ASREDTGLVGYT
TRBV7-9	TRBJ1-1	ASSPRGRGAGTEAF
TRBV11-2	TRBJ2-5	ASSLGLSPRRQETQY
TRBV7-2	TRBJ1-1	ASSLGTRSSGTEAF
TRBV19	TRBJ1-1	ASSLGGAEAF
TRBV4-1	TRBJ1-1	ASSQGGRVPGAF
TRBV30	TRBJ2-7	AWSVAGGPGDEQY
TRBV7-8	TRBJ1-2	ASSLDGQGTGYT
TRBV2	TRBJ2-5	ASSGPNTGETQY
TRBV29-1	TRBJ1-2	SVGRDTPLYGYT